What follows are 7 T cell receptor beta chains derived from one specimen sequenced in a study of metastatic and nonmetastatic thyroid tumors. TCRdb reanalyzed the PCR reads via MiXCR. Of more than 5,500 clones listed, approximately 40% were seen once; the top ten hold about 24%. All patients were untreated before thyroid surgery. Sequenced material: tumor tissue. The receptors were sampled from a female donor with papillary thyroid cancer or a benign thyroid nodule (not recorded which). Some clones in this sample may be carry-over from other donors' samples.

V gene TRBV2 combines with J gene TRBJ2-2, with D possibly matching TRBD2 (5 bases). V was shortened by 6 bases and J by 14 bases, with 22 bases between the two germline ends. The CDR3 covers 14 residues. The germline CDR1 and CDR2 sequences are SNHLY and FYNNEI. The CDR3 coding sequence is TGTGCCAGCAGGGAACAGATATTCCGGGGTGAACTGTTTTTT. As protein: CASREQIFRGELFF.

This clone was observed a few times. This chain links TRBV20-1 with TRBJ1-5; no clear D. Germline V gene sequence: CDR1 DFQATT, CDR2 SNEGSKA (reference sequence). This CDR3 spans 11 amino acids. The V end was cut by 6 bases, the J end by 4 bases, with 7 bases between. For the CDR3, the DNA is TGCAGTGCCCCTCGTAATCAGCCCCAGCATTTT. Translated, it gives CSAPRNQPQHF.

The chain uses TRBV3-1 and TRBJ2-2, with 12 bases aligning to TRBD2. Germline V gene sequence: CDR1 LGHDT, CDR2 YNNKEL (reference sequence). This CDR3 spans 17 amino acids. V was clipped by 7 bases and J by 0 bases; unmatched bases: 6. DNA of the CDR3: TGTGCCAGCAACCAGGGGACTAGCGGGTCGAACACCGGGGAGCTGTTTTTT. The encoded protein is CASNQGTSGSNTGELFF.

The gene calls are TRBV20-1 and TRBJ2-7; 7 bases agree with TRBD1. V shed 6 bases, J shed 5 bases, and the junction held 13 bases outside the gene matches. The length of the CDR3 is 14 residues. Germline CDR1 DFQATT, CDR2 SNEGSKA (reference sequence). The CDR3 DNA follows: TGCAGTGCGGCCCAGGGACAGCCAAGGAACGAGCAGTACTTC. This encodes CSAAQGQPRNEQYF.

This sequence joins TRBV9 and TRBJ1-5; no clear D gene. Germline V lookup: CDR1 SGDLS, CDR2 YYNGEE. V lost 0 bases and J lost 4, with 8 bases in between. The CDR3 has 14 amino acids. The CDR3 nucleotides are TGTGCCAGCAGCGTAGGTATAGGGAATCAGCCCCAGCATTTT. It codes for CASSVGIGNQPQHF. Full variable domain (outside the CDR3, taken from reference TRBV9 and TRBJ1-5): DSGVTQTPKHLITATGQRVTLRCSPRSGDLSVYWYQQSLDQGLQFLIQYYNGEERAKGNILERFSAQQFPDLHSELNLSSLELGDSALYFCASSVGIGNQPQHFGDGTRLSIL.

The V gene is TRBV6-4, the J gene TRBJ1-2; maybe TRBD1 (5 bases). Trimming left V 0 bases short and J 4 bases short, with 9 bases between. The germline CDR1 and CDR2 sequences are MRHNA and SNTAGT. This CDR3 has 14 residues. CDR3 region: CASSDSEGSYGYTF. The CDR3 bases are TGTGCCAGCAGTGACTCGGAGGGGAGCTATGGCTACACCTTC.

The table lists this clone with a few counts. The rearrangement links TRBV28 to TRBJ1-2, with a possible D match to TRBD1 (5 bases). The V and J ends lost 7 bases and 5 bases respectively, with 8 bases between them. The CDR3 has 11 residues. CDR1 is MDHEN, CDR2 SYDVKM, per germline. The CDR3: CASTPGYGYTF. The CDR3 DNA follows: TGTGCCAGCACCCCAGGGTATGGCTACACCTTC.